Many counts were recorded for the clone carrying this TCR beta chain. Antigen: not known. This specimen comes from a study of CD8+CD57+ T cells in acquired aplastic anemia. Study overall: Sorted CD4+ and CD8+ cells gave a mean 3.2 ug DNA, range about 0.19 to 27.4 ug.

Profiling of TCR beta VDJ combinations and CDR3 sequences used genomic DNA as template. A single record per CDR3 protein comes from TCRdb applying MiXCR to the reads. The sample holds 150,000 to 200,000 distinct CDR3 sequences, roughly 48% seen once. Trimming cost V 4 bases and J 6 bases; bases outside gene matches: 5. From germline, CDR1 is SGDLS and CDR2 YYNGEE. The CDR3 has 13 amino acids. Findings and limits, study-wide: Approximately 28 CD8+ CDR3 sequences were shared between patients and controls. Patients were compared with controls for CD8+ Simpson's diversity, and no significant difference emerged.

This TCR was sampled from a human donor in good health. Sequenced: sorted CD4+, CD8+, or CD8+CD57+ T cells (not recorded which) from PBMCs. The rearrangement uses TRBV9 and TRBJ2-7, with 9 bases fitting TRBD1. CDR3 sequence (DNA): TGTGCCAGCAGCTTTGGACAGGGGTTCGAGCAGTACTTC. This encodes CASSFGQGFEQYF.